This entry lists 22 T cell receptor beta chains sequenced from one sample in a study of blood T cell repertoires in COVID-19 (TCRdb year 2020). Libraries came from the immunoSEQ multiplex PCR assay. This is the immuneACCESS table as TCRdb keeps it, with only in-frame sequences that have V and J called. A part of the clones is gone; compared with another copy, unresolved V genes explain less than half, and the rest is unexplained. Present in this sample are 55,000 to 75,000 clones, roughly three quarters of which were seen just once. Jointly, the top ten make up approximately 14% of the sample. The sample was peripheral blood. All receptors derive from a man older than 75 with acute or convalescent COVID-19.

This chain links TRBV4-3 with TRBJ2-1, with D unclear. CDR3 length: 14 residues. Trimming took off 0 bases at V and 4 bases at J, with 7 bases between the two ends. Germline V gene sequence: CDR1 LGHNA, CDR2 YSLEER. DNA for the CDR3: TGCGCCAGCAGCCAAGATACCGAGTACAATGAGCAGTTCTTC. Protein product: CASSQDTEYNEQFF.

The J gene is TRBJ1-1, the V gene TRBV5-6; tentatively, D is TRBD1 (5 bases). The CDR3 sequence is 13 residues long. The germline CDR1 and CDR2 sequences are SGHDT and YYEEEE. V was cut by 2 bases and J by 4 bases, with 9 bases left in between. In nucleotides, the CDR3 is TGTGCCAGCAGCTTCGGGGGAGTCACTGAAGCTTTCTTT. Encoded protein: CASSFGGVTEAFF.

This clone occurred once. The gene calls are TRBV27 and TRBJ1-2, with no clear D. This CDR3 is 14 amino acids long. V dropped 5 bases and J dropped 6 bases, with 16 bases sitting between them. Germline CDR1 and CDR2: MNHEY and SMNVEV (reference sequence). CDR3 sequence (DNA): TGTGCCAGCAGTCGCCTGAGAGATCGGGATGGCTACACCTTC. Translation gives CASSRLRDRDGYTF.

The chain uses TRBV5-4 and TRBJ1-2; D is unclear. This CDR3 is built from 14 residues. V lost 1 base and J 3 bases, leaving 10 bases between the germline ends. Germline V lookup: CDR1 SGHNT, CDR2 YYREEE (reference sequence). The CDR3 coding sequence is TGTGCCAGCAGCTTGTTACTACCCGACTATGGCTACACCTTC. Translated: CASSLLLPDYGYTF.

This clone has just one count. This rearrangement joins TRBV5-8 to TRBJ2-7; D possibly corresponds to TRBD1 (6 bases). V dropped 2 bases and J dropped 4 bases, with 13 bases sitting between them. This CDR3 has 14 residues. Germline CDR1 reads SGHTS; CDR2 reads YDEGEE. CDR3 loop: CASSFQAGDYEQYF. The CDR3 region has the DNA TGTGCCAGCAGCTTTCAAGCAGGGGATTACGAGCAGTACTTC.

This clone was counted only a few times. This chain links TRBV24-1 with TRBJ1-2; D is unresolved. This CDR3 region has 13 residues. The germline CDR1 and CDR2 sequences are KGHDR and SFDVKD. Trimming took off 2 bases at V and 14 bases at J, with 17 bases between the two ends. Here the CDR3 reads CATSDSASQDITF. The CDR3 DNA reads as TGTGCCACCAGTGATTCCGCTTCTCAGGATATAACCTTC.

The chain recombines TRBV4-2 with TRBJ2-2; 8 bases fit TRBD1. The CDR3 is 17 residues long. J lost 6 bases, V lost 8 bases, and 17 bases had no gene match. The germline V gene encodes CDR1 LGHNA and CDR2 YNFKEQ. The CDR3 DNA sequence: TGTGCCAGCCAAGCCAGGTCTCAGGGGGCGAAGGCCGGGGAGCTGTTTTTT. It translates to CASQARSQGAKAGELFF.

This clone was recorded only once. Here the CDR3 DNA reads TGTGCCAGCAGCTTTTGGGGCGGGAGAGGATCAGATACGCAGTATTTT. Residues: CASSFWGGRGSDTQYF. This rearrangement joins TRBV11-1 to TRBJ2-3; 7 bases fit TRBD2. CDR3 length: 16 residues. Losses at the gene ends were 3 bases for V and 4 bases for J; bases not matched to a gene: 10. CDR1 SGHAT and CDR2 FQDESV come from the germline V gene (reference sequence).

The CDR3: CASSLGGGLKETQYF. As DNA, the CDR3 is TGTGCCAGCAGCTTAGGGGGGGGCCTCAAAGAGACCCAGTACTTC. The J gene is TRBJ2-5, the V gene TRBV7-9, with a tentative D call TRBD2 (7 bases). The CDR3 covers 15 residues. The V and J ends lost 1 base and 3 bases respectively, with 12 bases between them. Germline lookup yields CDR1 SEHNR and CDR2 FQNEAQ (reference sequence).

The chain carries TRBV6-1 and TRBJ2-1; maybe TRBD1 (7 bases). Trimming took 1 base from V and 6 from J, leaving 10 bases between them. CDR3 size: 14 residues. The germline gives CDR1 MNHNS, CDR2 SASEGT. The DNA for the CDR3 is TGTGCCAGCAGTGAAGGCGGGACAGTCAATGAGCAGTTCTTC. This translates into CASSEGGTVNEQFF.

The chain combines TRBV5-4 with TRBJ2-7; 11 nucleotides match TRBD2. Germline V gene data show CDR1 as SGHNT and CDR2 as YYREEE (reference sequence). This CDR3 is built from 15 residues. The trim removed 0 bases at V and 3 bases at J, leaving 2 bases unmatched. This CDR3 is CASSLGLAGGYEQYF. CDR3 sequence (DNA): TGTGCCAGCAGCTTGGGGCTAGCGGGAGGCTACGAGCAGTACTTC. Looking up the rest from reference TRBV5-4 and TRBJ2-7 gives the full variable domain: ETGVTQSPTHLIKTRGQQVTLRCSSQSGHNTVSWYQQALGQGPQFIFQYYREEENGRGNFPPRFSGLQFPNYSSELNVNALELDDSALYLCASSLGLAGGYEQYFGPGTRLTVT.

CDR3 nucleotide sequence: TGTGCCAGCAGTCCTAGGGGGGGCTACGAGCAGTACTTC. It specifies CASSPRGGYEQYF. The gene calls are TRBV27 and TRBJ2-7; possibly TRBD2 for D (7 bases). V was pared by 5 bases and J by 3 bases, with 11 bases between. The germline V gene encodes CDR1 MNHEY and CDR2 SMNVEV (reference sequence). This CDR3 region has 13 residues.

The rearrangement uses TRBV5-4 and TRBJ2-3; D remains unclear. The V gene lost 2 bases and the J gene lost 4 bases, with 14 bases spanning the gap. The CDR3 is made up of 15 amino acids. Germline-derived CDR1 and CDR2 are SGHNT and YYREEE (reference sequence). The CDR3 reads CASSFEAARSDTQYF. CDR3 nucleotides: TGTGCCAGCAGCTTCGAGGCAGCCCGCTCAGATACGCAGTATTTT.

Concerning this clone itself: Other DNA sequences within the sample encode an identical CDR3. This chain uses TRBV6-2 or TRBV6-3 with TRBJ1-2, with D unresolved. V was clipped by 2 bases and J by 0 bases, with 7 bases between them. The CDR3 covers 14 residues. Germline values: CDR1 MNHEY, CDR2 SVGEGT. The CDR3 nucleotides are TGTGCCAGCAGTTACGAGGGAACTAACTATGGCTACACCTTC. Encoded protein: CASSYEGTNYGYTF.

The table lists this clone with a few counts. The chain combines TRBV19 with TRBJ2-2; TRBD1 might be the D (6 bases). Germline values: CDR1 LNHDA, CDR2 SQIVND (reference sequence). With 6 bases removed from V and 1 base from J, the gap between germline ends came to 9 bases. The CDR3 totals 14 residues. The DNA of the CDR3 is TGTGCCAGTAGCCCGACAGGGAACACCGGGGAGCTGTTTTTT. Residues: CASSPTGNTGELFF.

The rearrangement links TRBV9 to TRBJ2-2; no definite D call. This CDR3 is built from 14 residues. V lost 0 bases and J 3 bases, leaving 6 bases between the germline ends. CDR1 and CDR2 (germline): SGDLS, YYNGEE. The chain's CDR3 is CASSVAPDTGELFF. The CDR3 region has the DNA TGTGCCAGCAGCGTAGCCCCAGACACCGGGGAGCTGTTTTTT. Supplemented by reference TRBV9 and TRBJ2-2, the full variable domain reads DSGVTQTPKHLITATGQRVTLRCSPRSGDLSVYWYQQSLDQGLQFLIQYYNGEERAKGNILERFSAQQFPDLHSELNLSSLELGDSALYFCASSVAPDTGELFFGEGSRLTVL.

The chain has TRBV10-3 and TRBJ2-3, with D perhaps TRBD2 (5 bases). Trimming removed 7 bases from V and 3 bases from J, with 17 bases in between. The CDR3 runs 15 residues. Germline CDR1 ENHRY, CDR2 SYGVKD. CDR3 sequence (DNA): TGTGCCATCACTTCCGGGAACTCCGGGACAGATACGCAGTATTTT. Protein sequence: CAITSGNSGTDTQYF.

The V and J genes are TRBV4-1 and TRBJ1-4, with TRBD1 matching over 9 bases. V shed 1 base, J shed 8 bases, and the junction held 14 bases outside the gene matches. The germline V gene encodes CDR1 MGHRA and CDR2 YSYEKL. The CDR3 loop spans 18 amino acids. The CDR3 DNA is TGCGCCAGCAGCCAAGGGGTGGGACAGGGTGCCGGTAGGGAAAAACTGTTTTTT. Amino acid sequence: CASSQGVGQGAGREKLFF.

The CDR3 reads CASSGQGPYYEQYF. In DNA form, the CDR3 reads TGTGCCAGCAGTGGACAGGGGCCCTACTACGAGCAGTACTTC. This chain links TRBV28 with TRBJ2-7, with TRBD1 identical over 9 bases. Germline V gene data show CDR1 as MDHEN and CDR2 as SYDVKM. Trimming at V came to 5 bases and at J to 3 bases, leaving 5 bases not matched to a gene. The CDR3 has 14 amino acids. Combining the CDR3 with reference TRBV28 and TRBJ2-7 gives the whole variable domain DVKVTQSSRYLVKRTGEKVFLECVQDMDHENMFWYRQDPGLGLRLIYFSYDVKMKEKGDIPEGYSVSREKKERFSLILESASTNQTSMYLCASSGQGPYYEQYFGPGTRLTVT.

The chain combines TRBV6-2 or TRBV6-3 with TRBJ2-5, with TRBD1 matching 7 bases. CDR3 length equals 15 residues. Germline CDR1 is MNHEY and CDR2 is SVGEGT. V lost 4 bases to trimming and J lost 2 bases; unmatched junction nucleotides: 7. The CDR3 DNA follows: TGTGCCAGCAGTTCCTTACAGGGGAATCAAGAGACCCAGTACTTC. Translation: CASSSLQGNQETQYF.

In nucleotides, the CDR3 is TGTGCCAGTAGTATAGTCGGGGGACTTAACACCGGGGAGCTGTTTTTT. This encodes CASSIVGGLNTGELFF. V and J are TRBV19 and TRBJ2-2; the D gene is possibly TRBD2 (6 bases). V was pared by 1 base and J by 2 bases, with 11 bases between. Germline V gene sequence: CDR1 LNHDA, CDR2 SQIVND (reference sequence). The length of the CDR3 is 16 residues.

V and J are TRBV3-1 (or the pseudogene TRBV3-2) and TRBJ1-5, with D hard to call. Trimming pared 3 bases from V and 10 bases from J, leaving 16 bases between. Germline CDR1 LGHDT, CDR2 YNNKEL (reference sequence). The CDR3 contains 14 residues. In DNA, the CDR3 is TGTGCCAGCAGCCACTCGAGAGGGAACAGCCCCCAGCATTTT. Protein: CASSHSRGNSPQHF.